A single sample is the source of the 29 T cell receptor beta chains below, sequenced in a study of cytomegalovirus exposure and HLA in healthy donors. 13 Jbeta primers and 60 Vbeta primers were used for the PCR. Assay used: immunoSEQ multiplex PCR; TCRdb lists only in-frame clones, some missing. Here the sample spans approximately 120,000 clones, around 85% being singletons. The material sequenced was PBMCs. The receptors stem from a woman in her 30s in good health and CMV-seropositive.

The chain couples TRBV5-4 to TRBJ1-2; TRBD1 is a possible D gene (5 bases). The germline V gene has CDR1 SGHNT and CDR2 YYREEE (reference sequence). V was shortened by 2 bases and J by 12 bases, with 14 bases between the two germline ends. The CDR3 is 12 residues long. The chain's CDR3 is CASSFGHLRNTF. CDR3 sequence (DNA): TGTGCCAGCAGCTTCGGACATCTACGAAACACCTTC.

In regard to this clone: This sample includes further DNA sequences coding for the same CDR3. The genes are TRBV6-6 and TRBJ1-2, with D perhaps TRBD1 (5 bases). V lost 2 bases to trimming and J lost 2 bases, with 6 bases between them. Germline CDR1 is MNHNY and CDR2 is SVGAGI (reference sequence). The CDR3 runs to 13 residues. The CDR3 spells CASSYGGNYGYTF. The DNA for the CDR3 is TGTGCCAGCAGTTACGGGGGGAACTATGGCTACACCTTC.

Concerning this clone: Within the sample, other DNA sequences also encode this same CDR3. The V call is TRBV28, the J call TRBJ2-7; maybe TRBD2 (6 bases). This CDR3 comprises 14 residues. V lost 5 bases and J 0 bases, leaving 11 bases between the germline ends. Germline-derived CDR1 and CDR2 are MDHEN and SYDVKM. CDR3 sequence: CASSTPGSSYEQYF. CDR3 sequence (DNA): TGTGCCAGCAGTACTCCCGGGAGCTCCTACGAGCAGTACTTC.

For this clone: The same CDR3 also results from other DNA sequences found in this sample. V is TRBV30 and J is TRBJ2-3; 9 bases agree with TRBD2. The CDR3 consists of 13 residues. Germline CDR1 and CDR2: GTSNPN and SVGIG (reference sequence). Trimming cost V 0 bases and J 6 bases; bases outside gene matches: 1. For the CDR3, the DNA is TGTGCCTGGAGTGTAGGACTAGCGGATACGCAGTATTTT. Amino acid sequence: CAWSVGLADTQYF. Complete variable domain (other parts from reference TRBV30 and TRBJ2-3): SQTIHQWPATLVQPVGSPLSLECTVEGTSNPNLYWYRQAAGRGLQLLFYSVGIGQISSEVPQNLSASRPQDRQFILSSKKLLLSDSGFYLCAWSVGLADTQYFGPGTRLTVL.

The CDR3 loop reads CASSEAYRGWSNQPQHF. CDR3 bases: TGTGCCAGCAGTGAAGCCTACAGGGGATGGAGCAATCAGCCCCAGCATTTT. The J gene is TRBJ1-5, the V gene TRBV6-1; 7 bases match TRBD1. The CDR3 extends over 17 amino acids. V trimming: 0 bases; J trimming: 1 base; junction bases outside the gene matches: 6. Germline CDR1 and CDR2: MNHNS and SASEGT.

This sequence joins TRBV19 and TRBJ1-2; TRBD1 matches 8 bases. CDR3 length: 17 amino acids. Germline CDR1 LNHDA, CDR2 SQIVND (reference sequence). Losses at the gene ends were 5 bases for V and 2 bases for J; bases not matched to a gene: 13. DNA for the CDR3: TGTGCCAGTAGTCGACCCGGCCGGGACAGGTCGAACTATGGCTACACCTTC. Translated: CASSRPGRDRSNYGYTF.

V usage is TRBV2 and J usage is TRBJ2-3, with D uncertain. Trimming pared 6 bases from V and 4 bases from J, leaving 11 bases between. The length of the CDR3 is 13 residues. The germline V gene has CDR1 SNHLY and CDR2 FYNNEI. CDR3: CASRVRDADTQYF. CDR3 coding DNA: TGTGCCAGCAGAGTGCGCGATGCAGATACGCAGTATTTT.

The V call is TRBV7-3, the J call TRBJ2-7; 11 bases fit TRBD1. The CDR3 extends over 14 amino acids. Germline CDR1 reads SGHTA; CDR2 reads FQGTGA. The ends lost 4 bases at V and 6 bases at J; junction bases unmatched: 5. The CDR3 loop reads CASSWTGGQGEQYF. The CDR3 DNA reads TGTGCCAGCAGCTGGACAGGGGGCCAGGGCGAGCAGTACTTC.

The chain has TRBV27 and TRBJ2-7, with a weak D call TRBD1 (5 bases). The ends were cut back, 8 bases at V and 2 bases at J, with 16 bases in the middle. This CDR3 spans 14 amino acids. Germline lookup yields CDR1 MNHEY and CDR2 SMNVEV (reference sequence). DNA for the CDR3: TGTGCCAGCTCTAAGGGCAGGGTGGCCTACGAGCAGTACTTC. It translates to CASSKGRVAYEQYF.

In DNA, the CDR3 is TGTGCCAGCAGGCTGGGGGGCCAAGAGACCCAGTACTTC. Its translation: CASRLGGQETQYF. The genes are TRBV28 and TRBJ2-5; a weak D match, TRBD2 (6 bases). This CDR3 is built from 13 residues. V was pared by 6 bases and J by 1 base, with 9 bases between. Germline V lookup: CDR1 MDHEN, CDR2 SYDVKM.

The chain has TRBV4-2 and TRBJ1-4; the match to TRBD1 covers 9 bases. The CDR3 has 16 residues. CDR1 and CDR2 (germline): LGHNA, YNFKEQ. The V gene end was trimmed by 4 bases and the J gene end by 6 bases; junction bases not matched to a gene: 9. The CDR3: CASSPRDREDYEKLFF. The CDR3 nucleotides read TGTGCCAGCAGCCCCCGGGACAGGGAGGACTATGAAAAACTGTTTTTT.

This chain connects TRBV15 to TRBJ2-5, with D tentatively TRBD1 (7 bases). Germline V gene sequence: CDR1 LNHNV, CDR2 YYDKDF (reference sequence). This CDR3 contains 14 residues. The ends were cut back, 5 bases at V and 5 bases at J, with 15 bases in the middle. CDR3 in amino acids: CATSLGGGWETQYF. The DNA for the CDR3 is TGTGCCACCAGCCTTGGAGGGGGCTGGGAGACCCAGTACTTC.

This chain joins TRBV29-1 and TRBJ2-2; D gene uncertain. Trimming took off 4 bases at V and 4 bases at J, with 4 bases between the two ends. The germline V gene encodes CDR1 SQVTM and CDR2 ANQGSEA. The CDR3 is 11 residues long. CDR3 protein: CSVGGTGELFF. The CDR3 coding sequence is TGCAGCGTTGGCGGCACCGGGGAGCTGTTTTTT.

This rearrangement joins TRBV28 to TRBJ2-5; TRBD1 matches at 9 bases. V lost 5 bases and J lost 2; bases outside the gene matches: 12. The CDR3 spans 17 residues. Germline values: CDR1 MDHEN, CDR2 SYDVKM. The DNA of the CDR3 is TGTGCCAGCAGTACCGACAGGGGGAGGGGGCCACAAGAGACCCAGTACTTC. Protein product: CASSTDRGRGPQETQYF.

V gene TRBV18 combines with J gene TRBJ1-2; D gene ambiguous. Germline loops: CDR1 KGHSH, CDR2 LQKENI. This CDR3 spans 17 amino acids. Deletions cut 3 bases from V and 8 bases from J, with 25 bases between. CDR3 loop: CASSPTVTGGPRQGYTF. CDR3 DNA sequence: TGTGCCAGCTCACCCACCGTCACGGGAGGGCCGCGTCAAGGCTACACCTTC.

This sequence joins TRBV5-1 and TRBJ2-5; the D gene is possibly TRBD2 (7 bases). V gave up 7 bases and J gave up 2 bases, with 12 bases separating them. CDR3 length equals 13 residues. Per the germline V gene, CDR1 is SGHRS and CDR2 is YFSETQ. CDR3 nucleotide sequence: TGCGCCAGCGGGGGGGCAGGGCAAGAGACCCAGTACTTC. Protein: CASGGAGQETQYF.

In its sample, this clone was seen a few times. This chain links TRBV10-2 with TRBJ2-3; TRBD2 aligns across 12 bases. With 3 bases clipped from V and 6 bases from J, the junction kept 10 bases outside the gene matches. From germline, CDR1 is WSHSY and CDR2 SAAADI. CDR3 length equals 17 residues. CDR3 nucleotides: TGCGCCAGCAGTGAAATGGCGGGCCTAGCGGGGGGGGATACGCAGTATTTT. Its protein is CASSEMAGLAGGDTQYF.

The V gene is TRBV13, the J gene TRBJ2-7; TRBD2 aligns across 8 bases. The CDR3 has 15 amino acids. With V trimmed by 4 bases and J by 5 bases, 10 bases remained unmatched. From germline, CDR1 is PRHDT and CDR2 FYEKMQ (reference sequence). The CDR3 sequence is CASSSPSGRWDEQYF. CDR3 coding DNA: TGTGCCAGCAGCTCCCCTAGCGGGCGGTGGGACGAGCAGTACTTC.

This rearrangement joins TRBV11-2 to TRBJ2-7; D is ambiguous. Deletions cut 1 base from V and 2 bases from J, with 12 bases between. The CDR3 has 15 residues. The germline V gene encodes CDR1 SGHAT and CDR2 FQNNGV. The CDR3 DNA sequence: TGTGCCAGCAGCTTAGCCGCAGGCTTACCCTACGAGCAGTACTTC. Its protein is CASSLAAGLPYEQYF.

CDR3 sequence reads: CASSVTEYEQYF. DNA of the CDR3: TGTGCCAGCAGCGTCACAGAATACGAGCAGTACTTC. The V gene is TRBV2, the J gene TRBJ2-7; no clear D. The V gene's germline CDR1 is SNHLY and CDR2 FYNNEI. Trimming stripped 6 bases from V and 4 bases from J, with 10 bases between. This CDR3 contains 12 residues.

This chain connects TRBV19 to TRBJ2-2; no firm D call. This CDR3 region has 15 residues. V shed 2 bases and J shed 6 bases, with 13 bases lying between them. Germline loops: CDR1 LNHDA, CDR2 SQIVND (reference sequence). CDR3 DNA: TGTGCCAGTAGTATATCTGGGCTGGTTCCCGGGGAGCTGTTTTTT. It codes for CASSISGLVPGELFF.

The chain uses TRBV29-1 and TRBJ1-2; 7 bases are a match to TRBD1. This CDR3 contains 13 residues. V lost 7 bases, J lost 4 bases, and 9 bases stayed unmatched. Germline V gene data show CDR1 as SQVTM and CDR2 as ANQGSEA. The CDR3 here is CSAYRTGAYGYTF. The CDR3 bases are TGCAGCGCTTATAGGACAGGCGCCTATGGCTACACCTTC.

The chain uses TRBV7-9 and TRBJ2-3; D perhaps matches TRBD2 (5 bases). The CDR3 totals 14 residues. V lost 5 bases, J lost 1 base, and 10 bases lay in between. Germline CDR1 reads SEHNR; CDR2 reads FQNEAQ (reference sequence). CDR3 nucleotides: TGTGCCAGCAGCAGGACTGGGGGCACAGATACGCAGTATTTT. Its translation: CASSRTGGTDTQYF.

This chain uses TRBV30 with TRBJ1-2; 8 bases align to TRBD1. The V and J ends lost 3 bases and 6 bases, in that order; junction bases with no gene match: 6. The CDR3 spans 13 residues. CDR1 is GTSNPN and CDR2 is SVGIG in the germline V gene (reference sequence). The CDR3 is CAWREQGADGYTF. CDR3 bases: TGTGCCTGGAGAGAGCAGGGGGCGGATGGCTACACCTTC.

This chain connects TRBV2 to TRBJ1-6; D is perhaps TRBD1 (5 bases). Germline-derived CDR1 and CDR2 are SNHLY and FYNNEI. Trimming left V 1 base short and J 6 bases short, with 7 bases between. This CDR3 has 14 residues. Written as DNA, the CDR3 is TGTGCCAGCAGTGAAGGGCAGGGTAATTCACCCCTCCACTTT. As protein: CASSEGQGNSPLHF.

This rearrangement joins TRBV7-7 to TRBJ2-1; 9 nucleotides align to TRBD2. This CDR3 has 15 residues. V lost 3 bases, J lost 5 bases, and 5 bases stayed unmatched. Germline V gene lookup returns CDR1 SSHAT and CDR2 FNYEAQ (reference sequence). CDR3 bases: TGTGCCAGCAGCTTGCTAGCGGGGACAAACAATGAGCAGTTCTTC. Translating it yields CASSLLAGTNNEQFF.

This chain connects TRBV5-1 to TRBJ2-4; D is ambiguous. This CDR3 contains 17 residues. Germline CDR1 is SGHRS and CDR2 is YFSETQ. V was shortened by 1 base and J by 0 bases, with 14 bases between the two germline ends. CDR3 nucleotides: TGCGCCAGCAGCTTGAGTGGTCAGGAAATAGCCAAAAACATTCAGTACTTC. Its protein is CASSLSGQEIAKNIQYF.

The CDR3 region is CASTGNTEAFF. CDR3 nucleotide sequence: TGTGCCAGCACGGGGAACACTGAAGCTTTCTTT. The chain employs TRBV7-9 and TRBJ1-1; no clear D. V lost 7 bases and J 1 base, leaving 4 bases between the germline ends. This CDR3 has 11 residues. Germline V gene lookup returns CDR1 SEHNR and CDR2 FQNEAQ (reference sequence).

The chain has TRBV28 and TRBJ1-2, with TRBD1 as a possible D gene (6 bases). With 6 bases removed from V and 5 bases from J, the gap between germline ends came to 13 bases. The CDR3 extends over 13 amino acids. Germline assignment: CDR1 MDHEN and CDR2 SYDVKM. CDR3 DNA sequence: TGTGCCAGCAGGTCAGGGGTAAGGTATGGCTACACCTTC. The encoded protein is CASRSGVRYGYTF.